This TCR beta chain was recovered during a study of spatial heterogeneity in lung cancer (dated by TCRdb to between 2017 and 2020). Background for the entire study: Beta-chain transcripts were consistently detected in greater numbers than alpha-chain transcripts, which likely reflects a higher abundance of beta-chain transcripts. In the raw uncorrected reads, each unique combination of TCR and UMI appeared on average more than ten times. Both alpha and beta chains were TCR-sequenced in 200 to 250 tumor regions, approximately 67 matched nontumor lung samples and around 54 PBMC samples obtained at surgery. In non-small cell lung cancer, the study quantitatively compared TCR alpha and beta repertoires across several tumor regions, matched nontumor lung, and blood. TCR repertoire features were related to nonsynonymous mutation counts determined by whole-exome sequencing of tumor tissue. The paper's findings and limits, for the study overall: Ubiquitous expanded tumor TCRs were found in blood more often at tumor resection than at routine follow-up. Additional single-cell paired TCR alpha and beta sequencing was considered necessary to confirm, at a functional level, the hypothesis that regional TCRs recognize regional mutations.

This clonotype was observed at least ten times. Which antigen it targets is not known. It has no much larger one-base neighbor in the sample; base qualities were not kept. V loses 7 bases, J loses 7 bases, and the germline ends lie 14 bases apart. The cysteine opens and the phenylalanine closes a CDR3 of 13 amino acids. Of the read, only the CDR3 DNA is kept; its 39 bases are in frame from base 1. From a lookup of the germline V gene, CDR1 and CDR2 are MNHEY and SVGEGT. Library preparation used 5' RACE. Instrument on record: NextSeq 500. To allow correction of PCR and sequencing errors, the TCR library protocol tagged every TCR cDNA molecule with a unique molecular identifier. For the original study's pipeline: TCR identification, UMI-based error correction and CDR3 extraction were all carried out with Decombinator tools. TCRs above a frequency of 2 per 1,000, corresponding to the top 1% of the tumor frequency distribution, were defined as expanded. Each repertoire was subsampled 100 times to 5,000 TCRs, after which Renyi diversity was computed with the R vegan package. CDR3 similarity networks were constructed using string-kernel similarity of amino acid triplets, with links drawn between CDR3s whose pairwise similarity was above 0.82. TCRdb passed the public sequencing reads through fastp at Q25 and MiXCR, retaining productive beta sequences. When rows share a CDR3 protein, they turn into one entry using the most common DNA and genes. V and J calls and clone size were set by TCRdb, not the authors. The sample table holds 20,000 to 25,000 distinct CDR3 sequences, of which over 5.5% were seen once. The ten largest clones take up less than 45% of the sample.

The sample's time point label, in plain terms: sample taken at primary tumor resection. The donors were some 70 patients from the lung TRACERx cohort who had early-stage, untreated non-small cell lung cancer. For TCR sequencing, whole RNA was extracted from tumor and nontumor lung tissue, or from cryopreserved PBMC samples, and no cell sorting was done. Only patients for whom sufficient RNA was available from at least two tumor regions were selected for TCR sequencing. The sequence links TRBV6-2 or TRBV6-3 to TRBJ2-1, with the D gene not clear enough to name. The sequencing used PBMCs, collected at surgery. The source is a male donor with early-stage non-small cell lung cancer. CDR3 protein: CASNTPKSNEQFF. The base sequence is TGTGCCAGCAACACCCCGAAGTCAAATGAGCAGTTCTTC.